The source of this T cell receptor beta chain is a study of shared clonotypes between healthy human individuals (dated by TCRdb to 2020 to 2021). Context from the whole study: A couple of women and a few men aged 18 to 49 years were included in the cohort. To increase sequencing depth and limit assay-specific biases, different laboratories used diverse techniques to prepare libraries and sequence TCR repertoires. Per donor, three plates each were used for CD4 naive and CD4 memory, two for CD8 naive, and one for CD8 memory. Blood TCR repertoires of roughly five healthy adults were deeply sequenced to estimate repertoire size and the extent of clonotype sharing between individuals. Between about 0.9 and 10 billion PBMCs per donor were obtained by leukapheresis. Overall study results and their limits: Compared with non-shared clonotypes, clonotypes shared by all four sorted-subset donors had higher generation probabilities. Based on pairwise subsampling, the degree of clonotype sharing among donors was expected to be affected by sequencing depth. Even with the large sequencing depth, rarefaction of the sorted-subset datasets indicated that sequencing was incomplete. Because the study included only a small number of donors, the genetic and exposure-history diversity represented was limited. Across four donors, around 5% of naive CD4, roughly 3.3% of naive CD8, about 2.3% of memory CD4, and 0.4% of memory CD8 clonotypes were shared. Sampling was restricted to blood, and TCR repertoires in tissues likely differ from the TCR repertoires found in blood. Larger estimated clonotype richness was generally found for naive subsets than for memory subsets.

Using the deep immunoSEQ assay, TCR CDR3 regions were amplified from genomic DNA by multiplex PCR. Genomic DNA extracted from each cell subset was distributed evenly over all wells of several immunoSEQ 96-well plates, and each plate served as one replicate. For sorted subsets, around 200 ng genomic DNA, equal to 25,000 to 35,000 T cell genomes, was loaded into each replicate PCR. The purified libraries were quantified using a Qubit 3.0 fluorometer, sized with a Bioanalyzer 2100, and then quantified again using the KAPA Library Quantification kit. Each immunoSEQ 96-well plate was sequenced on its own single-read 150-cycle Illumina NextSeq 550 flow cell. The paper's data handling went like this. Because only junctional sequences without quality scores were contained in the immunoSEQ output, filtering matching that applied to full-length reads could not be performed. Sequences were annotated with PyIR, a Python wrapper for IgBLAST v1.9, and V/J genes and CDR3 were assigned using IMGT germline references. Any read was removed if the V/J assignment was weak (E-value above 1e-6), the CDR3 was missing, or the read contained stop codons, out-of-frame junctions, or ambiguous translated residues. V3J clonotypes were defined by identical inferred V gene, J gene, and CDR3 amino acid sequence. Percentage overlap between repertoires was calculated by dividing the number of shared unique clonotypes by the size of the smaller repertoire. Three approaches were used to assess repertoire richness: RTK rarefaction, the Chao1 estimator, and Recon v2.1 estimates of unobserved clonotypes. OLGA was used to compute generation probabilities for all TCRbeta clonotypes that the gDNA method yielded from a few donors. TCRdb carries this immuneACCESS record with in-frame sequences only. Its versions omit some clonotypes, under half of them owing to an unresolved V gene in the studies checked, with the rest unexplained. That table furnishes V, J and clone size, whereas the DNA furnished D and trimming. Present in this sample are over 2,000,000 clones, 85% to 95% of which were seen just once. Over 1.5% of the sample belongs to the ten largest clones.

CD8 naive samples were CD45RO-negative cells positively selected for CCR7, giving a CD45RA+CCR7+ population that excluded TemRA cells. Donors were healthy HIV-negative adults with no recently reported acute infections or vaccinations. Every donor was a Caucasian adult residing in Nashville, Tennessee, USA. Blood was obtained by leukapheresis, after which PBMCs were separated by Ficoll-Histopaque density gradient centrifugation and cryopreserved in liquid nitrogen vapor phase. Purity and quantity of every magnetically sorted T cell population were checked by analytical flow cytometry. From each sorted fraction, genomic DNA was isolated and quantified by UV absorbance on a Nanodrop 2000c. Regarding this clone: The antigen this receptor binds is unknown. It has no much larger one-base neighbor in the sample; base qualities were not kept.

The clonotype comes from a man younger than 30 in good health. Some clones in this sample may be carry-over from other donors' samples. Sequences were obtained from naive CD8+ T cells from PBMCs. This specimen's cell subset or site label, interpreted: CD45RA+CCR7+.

The CDR3: CASSREAGEVGPYNEQFF. At the DNA level, the sequence is TGTGCCAGCAGCCGGGAAGCGGGAGAGGTTGGGCCCTACAATGAGCAGTTCTTC. Recombination connected TRBV4-2 to TRBJ2-1; 8 of the junction bases match TRBD2. V loses 4 bases at its end and J loses 2 bases; junction bases beyond the gene matches: 13. The germline V gene gives CDR1 as LGHNA and CDR2 as YNFKEQ. Counted from cysteine to phenylalanine, this CDR3 has 18 amino acids. The retained sequence is limited to the CDR3, 54 bases, with the frame set at the first base.